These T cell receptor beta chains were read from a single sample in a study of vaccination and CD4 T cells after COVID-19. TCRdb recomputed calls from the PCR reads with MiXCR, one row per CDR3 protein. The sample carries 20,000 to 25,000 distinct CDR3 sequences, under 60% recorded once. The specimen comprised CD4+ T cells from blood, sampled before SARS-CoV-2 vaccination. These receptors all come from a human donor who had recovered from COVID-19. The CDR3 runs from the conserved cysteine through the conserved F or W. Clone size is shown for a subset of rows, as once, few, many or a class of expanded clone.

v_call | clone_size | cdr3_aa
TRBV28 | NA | CASSSPRHSGSTNEQFF
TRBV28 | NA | CASSLSGLAGISTDTQYF
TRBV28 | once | CASSLNVGRRDTQYF
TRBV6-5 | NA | CASSYSHNAYEQYF
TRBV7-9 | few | CASTGNNQPQHF
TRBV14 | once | CASSQAAGLDTQYF
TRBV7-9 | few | CASSPRRSLGTGNEQYF
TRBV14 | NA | CASSQERYLEGQETQYF
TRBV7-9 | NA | CASSPPGQGIEKLFF
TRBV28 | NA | CASDQGGSTDTQYF
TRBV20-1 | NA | CSARVLRGGAGNTIYF
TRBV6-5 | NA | CASSYSIGSTGGGNTIYF
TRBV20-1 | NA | CSASRDSRRVFF
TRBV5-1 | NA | CASSSTTGQETQYF
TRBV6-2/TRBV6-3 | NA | CASSSQAYGYTF
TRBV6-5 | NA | CASSYSLAGAPGDEQFF
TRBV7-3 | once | CASSLMAYNEQFF
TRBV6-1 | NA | CASSGRSRLAGRGDTQYF
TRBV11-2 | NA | CASRRTGQGTQYF
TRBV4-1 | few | CASSQVQGDGYTF
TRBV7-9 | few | CASSLGQGVDEQFF
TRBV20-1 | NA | CSAVSGAKETQYF
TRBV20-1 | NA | CSARSQDRLYEQYF
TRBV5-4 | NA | CASSLAPDSNYGYTF
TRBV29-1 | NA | CSVEEGFTAFF
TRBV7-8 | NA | CASNNGRFRHTEAFF